This is a list of T cell receptor beta chains from one sample in a study of blood T cell repertoires in COVID-19. Clones were read by immunoSEQ multiplex PCR, and TCRdb kept only the in-frame ones, dropping some. The data contain some 400,000 clones, roughly 86% of them singletons. The material sequenced was peripheral blood. All receptors derive from a human donor in a cohort sampled during active COVID-19. CDR3s include the opening cysteine and the closing phenylalanine or tryptophan. A D gene is named only where the DNA matches it firmly. Rows may omit the clone size; those that give it use once, few, many or a size class.

J gene: TRBJ2-5
V gene: TRBV2
clone size: .
D gene: .
CDR3 DNA: TGTGCCAGCAGCGAAGGGGGTGGGGACTCACCTCGAGGGGAGACCCAGTACTTC
CDR3 protein: CASSEGGGDSPRGETQYF

J gene: TRBJ2-7
V gene: TRBV3-1/TRBV3-2
clone size: .
D gene: TRBD2
CDR3 DNA: TGTGCCAGCAGCCAAGAGTCTCTCCTAGCGGGAGGATTCTACGAGCAGTACTTC
CDR3 protein: CASSQESLLAGGFYEQYF

J gene: TRBJ2-3
V gene: TRBV11-3
clone size: .
D gene: TRBD2
CDR3 DNA: TGTGCCAGCAGCTTTAGCGGGGGTCCAGATACGCAGTATTTT
CDR3 protein: CASSFSGGPDTQYF

J gene: TRBJ1-1
V gene: TRBV27
clone size: .
D gene: .
CDR3 DNA: TGTGCCAGCAGTCCTACTTCCATGAACACTGAAGCTTTCTTT
CDR3 protein: CASSPTSMNTEAFF

J gene: TRBJ2-7
V gene: TRBV28
clone size: few
D gene: TRBD2
CDR3 DNA: TGTGCCAGCAGTTCCTATTGGAAGCGGGAGGGCCCCTACGAGCAGTACTTC
CDR3 protein: CASSSYWKREGPYEQYF

J gene: TRBJ1-1
V gene: TRBV9
clone size: .
D gene: .
CDR3 DNA: TGTGCCAGCAGCAGCCCGTTAGGGGGGAACACTGAAGCTTTCTTT
CDR3 protein: CASSSPLGGNTEAFF

J gene: TRBJ1-4
V gene: TRBV19
clone size: .
D gene: TRBD1
CDR3 DNA: TGTGCCAGTAGCGGCCGGGACAGCTATGAAAAACTGTTTTTT
CDR3 protein: CASSGRDSYEKLFF

J gene: TRBJ1-1
V gene: TRBV9
clone size: .
D gene: .
CDR3 DNA: TGTGCCAGCAGCCGAACCGGGAACACTGAAGCTTTCTTT
CDR3 protein: CASSRTGNTEAFF

J gene: TRBJ2-1
V gene: TRBV7-3
clone size: .
D gene: .
CDR3 DNA: TGTGCCAGCAGCTTGGCGGGCTCCCCCAATGAGCAGTTCTTC
CDR3 protein: CASSLAGSPNEQFF

J gene: TRBJ2-1
V gene: TRBV9
clone size: .
D gene: .
CDR3 DNA: TGTGCCAGCAGCGTATCGGGGAATGAGCAGTTCTTC
CDR3 protein: CASSVSGNEQFF

J gene: TRBJ2-7
V gene: TRBV6-1
clone size: .
D gene: .
CDR3 DNA: TGTGCCAGCAGTGAATACCACAGTTACTACGAGCAGTACTTC
CDR3 protein: CASSEYHSYYEQYF

J gene: TRBJ2-2
V gene: TRBV27
clone size: .
D gene: TRBD1
CDR3 DNA: TGTGCCAGCAGTCGCTACAGGGGGCTCGGCACCGGGGAGCTGTTTTTT
CDR3 protein: CASSRYRGLGTGELFF

J gene: TRBJ2-7
V gene: TRBV7-2
clone size: .
D gene: .
CDR3 DNA: TGTGCCAGCAGCTTAGCACCGGGGGGCTTATACGAGCAGTACTTC
CDR3 protein: CASSLAPGGLYEQYF

J gene: TRBJ1-5
V gene: TRBV19
clone size: .
D gene: .
CDR3 DNA: TGTGCCAGTAGTATAGACCCCGCAGGGACACGTTATCAGCCCCAGCATTTT
CDR3 protein: CASSIDPAGTRYQPQHF

J gene: TRBJ2-1
V gene: TRBV5-1
clone size: .
D gene: TRBD2
CDR3 DNA: TGCGCCAGCAGCTTGGGAGTAGCGGGAGACAATGAGCAGTTCTTC
CDR3 protein: CASSLGVAGDNEQFF

J gene: TRBJ1-2
V gene: TRBV6-5
clone size: .
D gene: TRBD1
CDR3 DNA: TGTGCCAGCAGTCCCGACAGGGAGCCTAACTATGGCTACACCTTC
CDR3 protein: CASSPDREPNYGYTF

J gene: TRBJ2-7
V gene: TRBV28
clone size: .
D gene: .
CDR3 DNA: TGTGCCAGCAGTTTCGGGGGTCGCGACGAGCAGTACTTC
CDR3 protein: CASSFGGRDEQYF

J gene: TRBJ1-1
V gene: TRBV27
clone size: .
D gene: .
CDR3 DNA: TGTGCCAGCAGTTTAAGCGGGTATTCAGAAGCTTTCTTT
CDR3 protein: CASSLSGYSEAFF

J gene: TRBJ1-3
V gene: TRBV19
clone size: .
D gene: .
CDR3 DNA: TGTGCCAGTAGTCCCTTTGGTTGGGCGAAGTCTGGAAACACCATATATTTT
CDR3 protein: CASSPFGWAKSGNTIYF

J gene: TRBJ2-2
V gene: TRBV28
clone size: .
D gene: TRBD2
CDR3 DNA: TGTGCCAGCAGTTCCCCTAGACTAGCGGAGTACACCGGGGAGCTGTTTTTT
CDR3 protein: CASSSPRLAEYTGELFF

J gene: TRBJ2-1
V gene: TRBV29-1
clone size: .
D gene: TRBD1
CDR3 DNA: TGCAGCGTCCCCCGACAGGGGTACGATAAGTACAATGAGCAGTTCTTC
CDR3 protein: CSVPRQGYDKYNEQFF

J gene: TRBJ1-2
V gene: TRBV30
clone size: .
D gene: .
CDR3 DNA: TGTGCCTGGAGCGAGACAGGAAACTATGGCTACACCTTC
CDR3 protein: CAWSETGNYGYTF

J gene: TRBJ2-7
V gene: TRBV30
clone size: .
D gene: .
CDR3 DNA: TGTGCCTGGAATCCGGGAATTCTCGACGAGCAGTACTTC
CDR3 protein: CAWNPGILDEQYF

J gene: TRBJ2-7
V gene: TRBV2
clone size: .
D gene: .
CDR3 DNA: TGTGCCAGCATTCTGCCAGGTCCCTACGAGCAGTACTTC
CDR3 protein: CASILPGPYEQYF

J gene: TRBJ1-2
V gene: TRBV10-3
clone size: .
D gene: .
CDR3 DNA: TGTGCCATCAGTGCAGCCGTTGAGGCGAACTATGGCTACACCTTC
CDR3 protein: CAISAAVEANYGYTF

J gene: TRBJ1-3
V gene: TRBV21-1
clone size: .
D gene: .
CDR3 DNA: TGTGCCAGCAGCAGTAGGGACAGGGCTGGAAACACCATATATTTT
CDR3 protein: CASSSRDRAGNTIYF

J gene: TRBJ2-7
V gene: TRBV11-1
clone size: .
D gene: .
CDR3 DNA: TGTGCCAGCAGCTTATTCCCCCGGTCCTACTACGAGCAGTACTTC
CDR3 protein: CASSLFPRSYYEQYF

J gene: TRBJ2-1
V gene: TRBV18
clone size: .
D gene: TRBD1
CDR3 DNA: TGTGCCAGCTCACTCGAATCCCGGGACAGAGAGCAGTTCTTC
CDR3 protein: CASSLESRDREQFF

J gene: TRBJ2-3
V gene: TRBV7-6
clone size: .
D gene: TRBD2
CDR3 DNA: TGTGCCAGCAGCTTGTTAGCCATAGCGGGGGGGCTGGGCACAGATACGCAGTATTTT
CDR3 protein: CASSLLAIAGGLGTDTQYF

J gene: TRBJ2-2
V gene: TRBV19
clone size: .
D gene: .
CDR3 DNA: TGTGCCAGTAGTTCGGGAATGAACACCGGGGAGCTGTTTTTT
CDR3 protein: CASSSGMNTGELFF

J gene: TRBJ2-2
V gene: TRBV19
clone size: .
D gene: .
CDR3 DNA: TGTGCCAGTAGTTCCCTGGGCGTGGCCGGGGAGCTGTTTTTT
CDR3 protein: CASSSLGVAGELFF

J gene: TRBJ2-7
V gene: TRBV10-3
clone size: .
D gene: TRBD2
CDR3 DNA: TGTGCCATCAGCCCGGCGGGAGGGACCTACGAGCAGTACTTC
CDR3 protein: CAISPAGGTYEQYF

J gene: TRBJ1-2
V gene: TRBV2
clone size: .
D gene: TRBD1
CDR3 DNA: TGTGCCAGCAGCCGACAGGGGGCTGTGGGCTACACCTTC
CDR3 protein: CASSRQGAVGYTF

J gene: TRBJ1-6
V gene: TRBV5-1
clone size: .
D gene: TRBD1
CDR3 DNA: TGCGCCAGCAGCTACGAGACAGGGGATAATTCACCCCTCCACTTT
CDR3 protein: CASSYETGDNSPLHF

J gene: TRBJ2-3
V gene: TRBV6-4
clone size: .
D gene: TRBD2
CDR3 DNA: TGTGCCAGCAGTGACTCGACAGCGGGGGGGTTGTATTTT
CDR3 protein: CASSDSTAGGLYF

J gene: TRBJ2-3
V gene: TRBV5-1
clone size: .
D gene: TRBD2
CDR3 DNA: TGCGCCAGCAGCTTGGGGCTAGCGGGAGATATTGGAGATACGCAGTATTTT
CDR3 protein: CASSLGLAGDIGDTQYF

J gene: TRBJ2-7
V gene: TRBV9
clone size: .
D gene: .
CDR3 DNA: TGTGCCAGCAGCGTAGGACAGAGCTACGAGCAGTACTTC
CDR3 protein: CASSVGQSYEQYF

J gene: TRBJ1-6
V gene: TRBV5-4
clone size: .
D gene: .
CDR3 DNA: TGTGCCAGCAGCTTGGCTAAGACAGAGAATTCACCCCTCCACTTT
CDR3 protein: CASSLAKTENSPLHF

J gene: TRBJ2-3
V gene: TRBV3-1/TRBV3-2
clone size: .
D gene: .
CDR3 DNA: TGTGCCAGCAGCCAAGTGTCGACTGGTTTTTTGACGCAGTATTTT
CDR3 protein: CASSQVSTGFLTQYF

J gene: TRBJ2-1
V gene: TRBV20-1
clone size: .
D gene: .
CDR3 DNA: TGCAGTGCTGTCCGATGGGCTGAGCAGTTCTTC
CDR3 protein: CSAVRWAEQFF

J gene: TRBJ2-7
V gene: TRBV30
clone size: .
D gene: TRBD2
CDR3 DNA: TGTGCCTGGACACTAGCGGGAGAGGACGAGCAGTACTTC
CDR3 protein: CAWTLAGEDEQYF

J gene: TRBJ1-2
V gene: TRBV14
clone size: once
D gene: TRBD1
CDR3 DNA: TGTGCCAGCAGCCAAGAGAGTCCTGGGACAGGGGGTCTCTATGGCTACACCTTC
CDR3 protein: CASSQESPGTGGLYGYTF

J gene: TRBJ2-3
V gene: TRBV3-1/TRBV3-2
clone size: once
D gene: .
CDR3 DNA: TGTGCCAGCAGCCAAGATTGGGGCGGTAGCACAGATACGCAGTATTTT
CDR3 protein: CASSQDWGGSTDTQYF

J gene: TRBJ2-7
V gene: TRBV9
clone size: .
D gene: TRBD2
CDR3 DNA: TGTGCCAGCAGCGTAGGAACTAGCGGGGTCTACGAGCAGTACTTC
CDR3 protein: CASSVGTSGVYEQYF

J gene: TRBJ2-3
V gene: TRBV4-1
clone size: .
D gene: .
CDR3 DNA: TGCGCCAGCAGCCGCAGAAGACAGGCCTTAAGCACAGATACGCAGTATTTT
CDR3 protein: CASSRRRQALSTDTQYF